The 21 T cell receptor beta chains below all came from one sample that was sequenced in a study of Graves' ophthalmopathy and Graves' hyperthyroidism. Amplification of the TCR beta CDR3 regions used RNA transcripts (as template). RT-PCR with HTBI primers came first, then second-round multiplex PCR. TCRdb used MiXCR to reprocess the multiplex PCR reads, holding one entry per CDR3 protein. The repertoire has over 200,000 distinct CDR3 sequences, around 28% of them found once; the top ten carry about 9.1%. Sequenced input: peripheral blood. The receptors stem from a man between 45 and 60 years old with Graves' ophthalmopathy.

This rearrangement joins TRBV24-1 to TRBJ2-7, with D hard to call. CDR1 KGHDR and CDR2 SFDVKD come from the germline V gene. V was cut by 4 bases and J by 3 bases, with 6 bases left in between. The CDR3 runs to 12 residues. CDR3 protein: CATSDRNYEQYF. In nucleotides, the CDR3 is TGTGCCACCAGTGACAGAAACTACGAGCAGTACTTC.

DNA of the CDR3: TGTGCCAGCAGTGAAAGCAGGGTTAGCAATCAGCCCCAGCATTTT. Translation gives CASSESRVSNQPQHF. The chain has TRBV2 and TRBJ1-5; TRBD1 is a possible D gene (5 bases). Germline CDR1 reads SNHLY; CDR2 reads FYNNEI. Trimming stripped 2 bases from V and 0 bases from J, with 8 bases between. CDR3 length equals 15 residues.

This clonotype was counted at least ten times. V and J are TRBV6-5 and TRBJ2-2; 8 nucleotides agree with TRBD2. This CDR3 has 16 residues. V trimming: 6 bases; J trimming: 0 bases; junction bases outside the gene matches: 6. Germline-derived CDR1 and CDR2 are MNHEY and SVGAGI. Written as DNA, the CDR3 is TGTGCCAGCAGGGTCATAGCGGGAACGAACACCGGGGAGCTGTTTTTT. Encoded protein: CASRVIAGTNTGELFF.

CDR3 sequence (DNA): TGTGCCAGCAGTCCTGTCGACAGGACCTCTTTCGAGCAGTACTTC. Protein sequence: CASSPVDRTSFEQYF. The chain joins TRBV27 to TRBJ2-7; maybe TRBD1 (6 bases). Per germline, CDR1 MNHEY and CDR2 SMNVEV (reference sequence). CDR3 length equals 15 residues. V was shortened by 5 bases and J by 6 bases, with 20 bases between the two germline ends.

This clonotype is medium-sized in the sample. This chain links TRBV12-3 or TRBV12-4 with TRBJ2-5; TRBD2 matches at 7 bases. Unmatched junction bases numbered 9, after V lost 6 bases and J lost 5 bases. The CDR3 is made up of 14 amino acids. The CDR3 coding sequence is TGTGCCAGCAGACTTAGCGGGTCGGGTGAGACCCAGTACTTC. Its translation: CASRLSGSGETQYF.

At least ten counts were recorded for this clonotype. This rearrangement joins TRBV10-3 to TRBJ2-7; D is undetermined. There are 14 residues in the CDR3. V gave up 0 bases and J gave up 6 bases, with 12 bases separating them. The germline V gene has CDR1 ENHRY and CDR2 SYGVKD. DNA of the CDR3: TGTGCCATCAGTGAGTCGAGGCTAGATCGCGAGCAGTACTTC. Protein: CAISESRLDREQYF.

V gene TRBV6-1 combines with J gene TRBJ1-2; D gene unclear. The CDR3 sequence is 14 residues long. V was clipped by 3 bases and J by 6 bases, with 14 bases between them. CDR1 and CDR2 from the germline V gene are MNHNS and SASEGT. The CDR3 bases are TGTGCCAGCAGTGATCCCCCCTGGAAGGATGGCTACACCTTC. As protein: CASSDPPWKDGYTF.

This clonotype was counted ten times or more. This chain links TRBV7-2 with TRBJ2-5, with D perhaps matching TRBD1 (6 bases). Germline assignment: CDR1 SGHTA and CDR2 FQGNSA. Trimming removed 5 bases at V and 4 bases at J, with 11 bases between. The CDR3 is made up of 13 amino acids. Here the CDR3 DNA reads TGTGCCAGCAGCCTAGGACAGAGAGAGACCCAGTACTTC. This translates into CASSLGQRETQYF.

The CDR3 DNA sequence: TGCAGCGAAGGAGACCGAGCTAACTATGGCTACACCTTC. Amino acid sequence: CSEGDRANYGYTF. The chain combines TRBV29-1 with TRBJ1-2, with no clear D. The CDR3 spans 13 residues. Trimming shortened V by 7 bases and J by 0 bases, and 12 bases separated the two germline ends. Germline CDR1 and CDR2: SQVTM and ANQGSEA.

The V gene is TRBV6-1, the J gene TRBJ1-6; D not certain. V was pared by 6 bases and J by 5 bases, with 17 bases between. This CDR3 contains 16 residues. The germline gives CDR1 MNHNS, CDR2 SASEGT. The CDR3 reads CASSLVRTVHNSPLHF. The CDR3 bases are TGTGCCAGCAGCCTCGTTCGGACCGTCCATAATTCACCCCTCCACTTT.

This clonotype was detected many times. The V gene is TRBV27, the J gene TRBJ2-5, with 8 bases that match TRBD1. The V segment lost 3 bases and the J segment 0 bases; nucleotides outside the gene matches: 9. This CDR3 is 17 amino acids long. Germline V gene lookup returns CDR1 MNHEY and CDR2 SMNVEV (reference sequence). The CDR3: CASSFKNRGWNQETQYF. Written as DNA, the CDR3 is TGTGCCAGCAGTTTCAAAAACAGGGGGTGGAACCAAGAGACCCAGTACTTC.

This clonotype was found many times. This rearrangement joins TRBV12-3 or TRBV12-4 to TRBJ1-2; a weak D match, TRBD1 (5 bases). With 3 bases removed from V and 8 bases from J, the gap between germline ends came to 19 bases. The CDR3 contains 15 residues. The CDR3 sequence is CASSLDLKGVGGYTF. CDR3 sequence (DNA): TGTGCCAGCAGTTTGGATTTAAAAGGGGTTGGCGGCTACACCTTC.

The rearrangement links TRBV29-1 to TRBJ2-5; 7 nucleotides agree with TRBD1. V gave up 0 bases and J gave up 0 bases; unmatched junction bases: 13. CDR3 length: 18 amino acids. Per the germline V gene, CDR1 is SQVTM and CDR2 is ANQGSEA. As DNA, the CDR3 is TGCAGCGTTGAAGATCGGCTCGGTAGGGACAGATACCAAGAGACCCAGTACTTC. The encoded protein is CSVEDRLGRDRYQETQYF.

J is TRBJ2-5 and V is TRBV6-2 or TRBV6-3, with 8 positions matching TRBD1. The CDR3 sequence is 14 residues long. Germline V lookup: CDR1 MNHEY, CDR2 SVGEGT. V gave up 6 bases and J gave up 5 bases; unmatched junction bases: 8. The DNA of the CDR3 is TGTGCCAGCAGCTCGGACAGGGAGGAGGAGACCCAGTACTTC. Encoded protein: CASSSDREEETQYF.

This clonotype occurred many times. This chain links TRBV20-1 with TRBJ2-2; a weak D match, TRBD1 (6 bases). Trimming took 5 bases from V and 1 from J, leaving 8 bases between them. This CDR3 contains 13 residues. Germline CDR1 DFQATT, CDR2 SNEGSKA (reference sequence). The CDR3 region is CSAWGQNTGELFF. For the CDR3, the DNA is TGCAGTGCTTGGGGACAGAACACCGGGGAGCTGTTTTTT.

This clonotype was detected only a few times. This chain joins TRBV12-3 or TRBV12-4 and TRBJ1-1; TRBD1 is a possible D gene (5 bases). Trimming removed 5 bases at V and 0 bases at J, with 16 bases between. The CDR3 is made up of 16 amino acids. The CDR3 region has the DNA TGTGCCAGCAGTCCCTCCCACGGGGCGATGAACACTGAAGCTTTCTTT. Its protein product is CASSPSHGAMNTEAFF.

This clonotype was observed many times. The chain combines TRBV5-6 with TRBJ2-2; D ambiguous. This CDR3 is built from 13 residues. Trimming cost V 0 bases and J 6 bases, with 6 bases left between them. In germline, CDR1 is SGHDT, CDR2 YYEEEE. CDR3 sequence reads: CASSLERSGELFF. The CDR3 DNA reads as TGTGCCAGCAGCTTGGAGCGATCCGGGGAGCTGTTTTTT.

This clonotype was seen ten or more times. The chain carries TRBV12-3 or TRBV12-4 and TRBJ1-2; D not resolved. Trimming removed 6 bases at V and 8 bases at J, with 25 bases between. CDR3 length: 16 amino acids. CDR3 sequence reads: CASSRQFIGLSWGYTF. As DNA, the CDR3 is TGTGCCAGCAGCCGCCAGTTTATCGGACTATCTTGGGGCTACACCTTC.

This clonotype was recorded many times. The chain joins TRBV5-1 to TRBJ2-7, with TRBD2 identical over 8 bases. This CDR3 comprises 11 residues. Germline CDR1 is SGHRS and CDR2 is YFSETQ. V was pared by 4 bases and J by 7 bases, with 1 base of the junction left unmatched. CDR3 residues: CASSREGEQYF. Here the CDR3 DNA reads TGCGCCAGCAGCCGGGAGGGGGAGCAGTACTTC.

This clonotype appeared many times. The J gene is TRBJ2-5, the V gene TRBV6-5; D tentatively fits TRBD1 or TRBD2 (5 bases each). Between the trimmed V and J ends, which lost 7 bases and 4 bases, there was a span of 22 bases. CDR3 size: 16 residues. The germline V gene encodes CDR1 MNHEY and CDR2 SVGAGI. CDR3 residues: CASTPLGQGPGETQYF. The CDR3 DNA reads as TGTGCCAGCACTCCCCTGGGCCAGGGACCGGGAGAGACCCAGTACTTC.

This clonotype was seen at least ten times. This chain connects TRBV11-1 to TRBJ1-1; 8 positions agree with TRBD1. The CDR3 is made up of 16 amino acids. Germline lookup yields CDR1 SGHAT and CDR2 FQDESV (reference sequence). J lost 0 bases, V lost 2 bases, and 5 bases had no gene match. The CDR3 DNA sequence: TGTGCCAGCAGCTTACAGGGGGCAGGGGTGAACACTGAAGCTTTCTTT. The encoded protein is CASSLQGAGVNTEAFF.